The 14 T cell receptor beta chains reported below all come from one sample, sequenced in a study of human T cells and chemical hapten exposure. The time point: patch test 1, 2 weeks after DPC sensitization. The treatment denotes: therapeutic diphenylcyclopropenone sensitization with weekly scalp DPC. Each CDR3 protein gets one entry after TCRdb re-called the RACE reads with MiXCR. There are 95,000 or so distinct CDR3 sequences in the sample; about 10% occur only once, and approximately 2.2% lies in the top ten. The material was whole blood, obtained in connection with sensitization to the hapten diphenylcyclopropenone (DPC). The receptor set was obtained from a man aged 35 to 55 with alopecia areata. Some clones in this sample may be carry-over from other donors' samples.

In its sample, this clonotype ranks as medium-sized. CDR3 protein: CASSLGFGANVLTF. The CDR3, as DNA: TGTGCCAGCAGCTTAGGTTTCGGGGCCAACGTCCTGACTTTC. This chain joins TRBV13 and TRBJ2-6; D remains unclear. The CDR3 spans 14 residues. The ends were cut back, 0 bases at V and 4 bases at J, with 4 bases in the middle. Germline V gene sequence: CDR1 PRHDT, CDR2 FYEKMQ (reference sequence).

This clonotype has at least ten counts. The J gene is TRBJ2-7, the V gene TRBV12-3 or TRBV12-4; TRBD2 aligns across 9 bases. With 4 bases clipped from V and 7 bases from J, the junction kept 14 bases outside the gene matches. The CDR3 is 16 amino acids. CDR3: CASSYRTGTSNIEQYF. CDR3 in DNA: TGTGCCAGCAGTTATCGGACCGGGACTAGCAATATAGAGCAGTACTTC.

This clonotype was recorded a few times. The genes are TRBV6-1 and TRBJ2-1; 9 bases are shared with TRBD1. The V gene end was trimmed by 8 bases and the J gene end by 9 bases; junction bases not matched to a gene: 2. Germline values: CDR1 MNHNS, CDR2 SASEGT. The CDR3 loop spans 11 amino acids. The CDR3 nucleotides are TGTGCCAGCGGGGACAGGGCTGAGCAGTTCTTC. Encoded protein: CASGDRAEQFF.

A note on this clonotype: The junction departs from the called germline gene at one end, perhaps through a read error. The chain carries TRBV5-1 and TRBJ2-1; perhaps TRBD2 as D (6 bases). Germline loops: CDR1 SGHRS, CDR2 YFSETQ. The CDR3 is 12 residues long. The CDR3 region is CASMGTGDEQFF. The CDR3 nucleotides read TGCGCGAGCATGGGGACGGGGGATGAGCAGTTCTTC.

The chain combines TRBV19 with TRBJ2-2, with 14 bases matching TRBD2. With V trimmed by 4 bases and J by 5 bases, 3 bases remained unmatched. The germline V gene encodes CDR1 LNHDA and CDR2 SQIVND (reference sequence). This CDR3 region has 16 residues. CDR3 region: CASSRTSGRNTGELFF. As DNA, the CDR3 is TGTGCCAGTAGTAGGACTAGCGGGAGGAATACCGGGGAGCTGTTTTTT. Using reference TRBV19 and TRBJ2-2 for the parts outside the CDR3, the full variable domain is DGGITQSPKYLFRKEGQNVTLSCEQNLNHDAMYWYRQDPGQGLRLIYYSQIVNDFQKGDIAEGYSVSREKKESFPLTVTSAQKNPTAFYLCASSRTSGRNTGELFFGEGSRLTVL.

This chain links TRBV29-1 with TRBJ2-3; D gene uncertain. Germline CDR1 reads SQVTM; CDR2 reads ANQGSEA. The CDR3 consists of 12 residues. V lost 4 bases and J lost 4, with 9 bases in between. The CDR3 here is CSVGPAPDTQYF. DNA of the CDR3: TGCAGCGTTGGGCCGGCTCCAGATACGCAGTATTTT.

The chain joins TRBV27 to TRBJ2-2, with 8 bases fitting TRBD2. This CDR3 region has 15 residues. Germline V gives CDR1 MNHEY, CDR2 SMNVEV (reference sequence). V was clipped by 3 bases and J by 4 bases; unmatched bases: 4. The CDR3 DNA reads as TGTGCCAGCAGTTTGCCCAGCGGGGGCACCGGGGAGCTGTTTTTT. This sequence encodes CASSLPSGGTGELFF.

V is TRBV6-5 and J is TRBJ1-2; no clear D gene. The germline V gene encodes CDR1 MNHEY and CDR2 SVGAGI. V was clipped by 5 bases and J by 4 bases, with 8 bases between them. The CDR3 extends over 12 amino acids. CDR3 DNA: TGTGCCAGCAGTCGAACAGCCTATGGCTACACCTTC. Its translation: CASSRTAYGYTF.

The rearrangement joins TRBV3-1 to TRBJ2-1; D is uncertain. The V gene's germline CDR1 is LGHDT and CDR2 YNNKEL (reference sequence). CDR3 length equals 15 residues. V gave up 2 bases and J gave up 6 bases, with 14 bases separating them. This CDR3 reads CASSQFNDGSNEQFF. As DNA, the CDR3 is TGTGCCAGCAGCCAATTCAACGACGGAAGCAATGAGCAGTTCTTC.

The gene calls are TRBV29-1 and TRBJ1-1, with TRBD1 matching 8 bases. Per the germline V gene, CDR1 is SQVTM and CDR2 is ANQGSEA. The CDR3 contains 13 residues. Trimming removed 6 bases from V and 5 bases from J; junction bases left unmatched: 8. The CDR3 spells CSVDRGEVTEAFF. CDR3 DNA: TGCAGCGTCGACAGGGGTGAAGTGACTGAAGCTTTCTTT.

CDR3 region: CASSPSRAQGTEAFF. The CDR3 nucleotides read TGTGCCAGCAGCCCAAGCAGGGCACAGGGAACTGAAGCTTTCTTT. The chain couples TRBV7-9 to TRBJ1-1, with a tentative D call TRBD1 (6 bases). V lost 5 bases, J lost 5 bases, and 18 bases lay in between. CDR3 size: 15 residues. Germline-derived CDR1 and CDR2 are SEHNR and FQNEAQ (reference sequence).

This clonotype was counted at least ten times. CDR3 amino acids: CSVTQSLYGYTF. Written as DNA, the CDR3 is TGCAGCGTCACCCAAAGCCTCTATGGCTACACCTTC. V is TRBV29-1 and J is TRBJ1-2; D remains ambiguous. The V gene lost 6 bases and the J gene lost 4 bases, with 12 bases spanning the gap. CDR3 length equals 12 residues. Germline-derived CDR1 and CDR2 are SQVTM and ANQGSEA. Looking up the rest from reference TRBV29-1 and TRBJ1-2 gives the full variable domain: SAVISQKPSRDICQRGTSLTIQCQVDSQVTMMFWYRQQPGQSLTLIATANQGSEATYESGFVIDKFPISRPNLTFSTLTVSNMSPEDSSIYLCSVTQSLYGYTFGSGTRLTVV.

The chain recombines TRBV9 with TRBJ2-6; D not resolved. CDR3 length: 18 amino acids. CDR1 and CDR2 from the germline V gene are SGDLS and YYNGEE. V was cut by 2 bases and J by 2 bases, with 17 bases left in between. CDR3 DNA sequence: TGTGCCAGCAGCGTTGGTCTTCTAAAATTGACTGGGGCCAACGTCCTGACTTTC. As protein: CASSVGLLKLTGANVLTF.

This clonotype was counted only a few times. The J gene is TRBJ1-5, the V gene TRBV20-1, with a possible D match to TRBD1 (6 bases). V dropped 5 bases and J dropped 6 bases, with 14 bases sitting between them. This CDR3 region has 13 residues. The germline V gene has CDR1 DFQATT and CDR2 SNEGSKA (reference sequence). The CDR3 here is CSAATGGGQPQHF. The CDR3 DNA follows: TGCAGTGCTGCGACAGGTGGTGGTCAGCCCCAGCATTTT.